The present T cell receptor (beta chain) was sequenced within a study of CD4+ T cells in melanoma. Notes on the study in general: CD8+ T cell, macrophage and B cell function reportedly correlated with neoantigen-specific CD4+ T cells. Neoantigen-specific CD4+ T cells in melanoma reportedly had diverse differentiation states.

Sequenced by immunoSEQ multiplex PCR; TCRdb stores in-frame clones only, minus some. This sample has 55,000 or so clones, with roughly 69% found just once. A note on this clone: What it binds is not known.

Germline V CDR1 and CDR2: MDHEN, SYDVKM. There are 13 residues in the CDR3. V lost 6 bases, J lost 8 bases, and 14 bases lay in between. This clonotype originated in a human donor with melanoma. The sequenced sample consisted of tumor tissue. The V gene is TRBV28, the J gene TRBJ2-1; possible D gene TRBD1, 6 bases. Here the CDR3 reads CASRGAGVDEQFF. As DNA, the CDR3 is TGTGCCAGCAGGGGGGCCGGGGTGGATGAGCAGTTCTTC. Full variable domain (missing parts from reference TRBV28 and TRBJ2-1): DVKVTQSSRYLVKRTGEKVFLECVQDMDHENMFWYRQDPGLGLRLIYFSYDVKMKEKGDIPEGYSVSREKKERFSLILESASTNQTSMYLCASRGAGVDEQFFGPGTRLTVL.